Given below is one TCR beta chain in context. This sample stems from a study of blood T cell repertoires in COVID-19. Across the study: The United States, Italy and Spain provided the acute and convalescent COVID-19 samples. The analysed material was cDNA or gDNA that came from T cells, B-cell-depleted T cells, or PBMCs.

How the authors handled the data: By means of reference gene primer amplification, nucleated cell counts were estimated. The assay was immunoSEQ multiplex PCR, and TCRdb's table has in-frame clones only and misses some. Clone size and V and J calls were adopted from that table, with D and trimming inferred from the DNA. The table has around 65,000 clones, about 81% seen once. Trimming at V came to 0 bases and at J to 8 bases, leaving 12 bases not matched to a gene. The CDR3 totals 16 residues. In germline, CDR1 is LGHDT, CDR2 YNNKEL (reference sequence). The TCR originated in an elderly man with acute or convalescent COVID-19. This sequence joins TRBV3-1 (or the pseudogene TRBV3-2) and TRBJ1-2; 7 positions match TRBD1. The sample comprised peripheral blood. The CDR3 nucleotides are TGTGCCAGCAGCCAAGAAGACCGACAGGGTACCCAAGGCTACACCTTC. This translates into CASSQEDRQGTQGYTF.